This TCR beta chain was documented in a study of cytomegalovirus exposure and HLA in healthy donors (dated by TCRdb to 2017 to 2019). For the wider study: An earlier analysis of 550 to 700 of the donors reported roughly 270 Gb of sequence data and roughly 100 million unique TCR beta sequences from roughly 180 million T cells. An early release covering about 600 HLA-typed donors comprised roughly 300 gigabases of sequencing data and tens of millions of unique TCR sequences. The genetic ancestry cluster associated with self-reported Caucasian donors included 65% to 90% of the 300 to 450 genotyped donors. The study aimed to test whether cataloging public T cell receptors could reveal signatures of past pathogen exposure. Using immunosequencing, the study profiled T cell repertoires from 500 to 800 subjects and related those repertoires to cytomegalovirus serostatus. A separate validation cohort of over 95 different subjects was used in addition to the roughly 700-subject first cohort. To predict cytomegalovirus infection status, the study brought together high-throughput TCR immunosequencing, statistical association of individual TCRs with disease status, and machine learning. A later analysis re-analyzed previously published TCR beta repertoires from 666 donors and added high-resolution HLA genotyping to study TCR occurrence patterns. Rather than using new phenotypic data, the later analysis identified candidate immune exposures from TCR beta sequences and from how often those sequences occurred across donors. In an earlier analysis of 587 of the donors, high-throughput TCR beta sequencing was used to judge whether each TCR beta V gene segment behaved as functional or pseudogenic. Donor age, sex, ethnicity and CMV serostatus were collected together with the repertoire data. In a later genetic analysis, genome-wide SNP genotypes for about three fifths of the 666 donors were used, and that subset was treated as a discovery cohort. Every repertoire in the discovery cohort had been generated on one and the same sequencing platform. HLA typing included class I and class II loci at four-digit resolution. The number of typed donors differed by locus: roughly 629-630 for A, B, C, DRB1 and DQB1; 500 to 550 for DQA1; 606 for DPA1; and 400 to 480 for DPB1. Roughly five DR-DQ haplotypes were handled as single units for association and clustering, since linkage in the cohort was strong. Among several hundred genotyped donors of the cohort, an average of roughly 230,000 unique TCR beta nucleotide sequences was sequenced per donor, of which approximately 18% were non-productive.

From the cysteine up to the phenylalanine, the CDR3 has a length of 16 residues. Of the read, only the CDR3 DNA is kept; its 48 bases are in frame from base 1. V and J lose 6 bases and 0 bases, and a span of 17 bases separates them. CDR1 and CDR2 are read off the germline V gene (reference sequence) as MNHEY and SMNVEV. Receptors were amplified or captured by the immunoSEQ multiplex PCR assay. For the multiplex PCR, a mixture combining 60 forward primers for TCR Vbeta segments and 13 reverse primers for TCR Jbeta segments was used. The CDR3 region of rearranged TCR beta genes was amplified from genomic DNA with a multiplex PCR assay. The amplified TCR beta libraries were sequenced on the Illumina HiSeq System as 87-base-pair reads. Processing in the source paper ran as follows. A later analysis tallied about 77 million unique TCR beta chains across the 700 or so repertoires, and approximately 12 million of those chains were shared by two or more donors. To remove PCR and sequencing errors, raw reads were error-corrected and collapsed into unique sequences using a nearest-neighbor algorithm that merged closely related sequences. V, D and J gene segments were assigned by aligning CDR3 sequences to IMGT reference sequences. For a sequence to be retained, a match of at least six nucleotides to both a V gene segment and a J gene segment was required. A rearrangement counted as productive if the CDR3 had no stop codons and remained in frame with V and J, and every other rearrangement counted as non-productive. Following IMGT convention, CDR3 was defined as the stretch from the second conserved V-encoded cysteine to the conserved J-encoded phenylalanine. The earlier analysis of some 580 of the donors excluded any sequence lacking an unambiguous match to a single V gene segment. An earlier analysis of approximately 590 of the donors classified V segments as functional when productive rearrangements were above 56.7% and as segregating when the standard deviation between donors was above 5%. A statistical classification framework was built for diagnosing cytomegalovirus status from the catalog of TCR beta chain sequences. In a later analysis, V and J genes were assigned by comparing TCR nucleotide sequences against IMGT/GENE-DB human TR gene sequences. In a later analysis, CDR3 sequences and most-parsimonious VDJ recombination scenarios were assigned using the TCRdist pipeline. A later analysis defined each TCR beta chain by its CDR3 amino acid sequence plus V-gene family, and excluded reads lacking a unique V-gene family. In a later analysis, several hundred highly shared, low-generation-probability nucleotide sequences were removed to address suspected cross-contamination and a sequencing artifact. A later analysis calculated a clonal expansion index for each public chain from normalized within-repertoire ranks of inferred template counts. Generation probabilities in a later analysis came from a VDJ recombination model fitted to out-of-frame rearrangements, and those results were checked against IGoR. In a later analysis, TCR-TCR, TCR-HLA and TCR-CMV co-occurrence was scored with hypergeometric tests, and a repertoire-size bias correction was applied to TCR pairs. In a later analysis, false discovery rates were estimated by permuting HLA or CMV assignments 20 times. In a later analysis, co-occurring TCRs were grouped using DBSCAN, and TCRdist sequence similarity was added for clustering within HLA-allele-positive subsets. Repertoires with fewer than 30,000 or more than 120,000 public chains, plus five repertoires with anomalous nucleotide sharing, were excluded from co-occurrence clustering. TCRdb carries this immuneACCESS record with in-frame sequences only. Its versions omit some clonotypes, under half of them owing to an unresolved V gene in the studies checked, with the rest unexplained. Clonal size and the V and J genes are those of that table, whereas D and trimming came from the DNA. Counted in this sample were 150,000 to 200,000 clones; approximately 80% of them appeared once. Approximately 4.1% of the sample is held by the ten biggest clonotypes.

The research as a whole found: The classifier was reported to diagnose cytomegalovirus status with high specificity and sensitivity in both the original and validation cohorts. In an earlier analysis of approximately 600 of the donors, most TCR beta V segments were observed in productive rearrangements about 87% or about 30% of the time, broadly matching IMGT annotations. Linkage disequilibrium might explain the correlated functional status among segregating V segments, but an unknown experimental factor could not be excluded. An association between a missense DCLRE1C variant and V-gene and J-gene trimming of TCR beta chains was found in a later genetic analysis and replicated in an independent cohort. While some public TCRs were present in many individuals, most TCR sequences turned up only very rarely across donors. In a later analysis, the rate of TCR association differed among HLA loci, with DRB1 alleles having the most associated TCRs and HLA-C alleles having the fewest. Roughly uniform sequencing depth across donors was assumed in presence/absence analyses, although this assumption may not hold. When HLA alleles, especially DR and DQ, strongly co-occurred, TCR associations were difficult to assign to individual alleles. A later analysis found that most CMV-associated TCR beta chains appeared HLA-restricted, with HLA associations seemingly driven largely by CMV exposure. The sequencing pipeline was judged likely to have produced a cluster of highly shared sequence variants as a technical artifact. A later analysis found that HLA-associated TCR beta chains were more clonally expanded and had lower generation probabilities than equally common non-associated chains. Several of the top co-occurrence clusters appeared to be linked to parvovirus B19, influenza, CMV and Epstein-Barr virus, according to a later analysis. Because the 87-base-pair reads could not distinguish some IMGT-functional V segments, including TRBV6-2 and TRBV6-3, those segments were excluded. In a later genetic analysis, fewer N-insertions in productive TCRs were reported among donors in an Asian-associated ancestry cluster than the approximately 670-donor mean. The cohort was sequenced for TCR beta chains only, and without alpha or paired-chain data the features that could be detected were limited. The study gave a list of under 200 TCR beta chains associated with cytomegalovirus. A further reported finding was that TCR beta sequences accurately predicted the HLA-A and HLA-B alleles for most subjects in the first cohort. Three of the identified cytomegalovirus-associated TCR beta chains were confirmed in vitro to be specific for cytomegalovirus antigens. Because counts were too low, seventeen rarely observed V segments, including chromosome 9 orphons, were excluded from the earlier analysis of 587 of the donors. According to the authors, the approach could potentially be generalized to other disease states and immunological phenotypes. Specific HLA alleles were associated with over 15,000 TCR beta sequences at a false discovery rate of 0.05 in a later analysis. For the cohort, immune exposure information was limited to CMV serostatus. Because some donors lacked HLA typing at each locus, the association tests relied only on the typed subset.

In regard to this clone: This clone's antigen is unknown. No base quality information exists; no much larger clone differs at one position.

The cohort consisted of 650 to 700 healthy bone marrow donors. Cohort members were all nominally healthy when sampled, although unrecorded immune exposures were likely present. The donor tested CMV seropositive and was one of the 289 seropositive cohort members. A peripheral blood sample was collected from each donor, and TCR beta sequencing was performed on peripheral blood mononuclear cells. The Qiagen DNeasy Blood Extraction Kit was used to extract genomic DNA from the blood cell samples. The sequence derives from a woman in her forties or fifties in good health and CMV-seropositive. The chain uses TRBV27 and TRBJ1-1; confidence is insufficient to name the D gene. Input material: PBMCs. The sequence in DNA is TGTGCCAGCAGACCCGCGTGGGTGGGAGTGAACACTGAAGCTTTCTTT. This is translated as CASRPAWVGVNTEAFF.